One sample yielded the 28 T cell receptor beta chains listed below, sequenced in a study of molecular identifiers for immune sequencing clone quantification. From the PCR reads, TCRdb called clonotypes with MiXCR, one entry per CDR3 protein. The sample records fewer than 350,000 distinct CDR3 sequences, 20% to 25% being singletons. Sequenced sample: naive CD8+ T cells from blood, with Jurkat cell RNA spiked in. Subset of the sample: FACS-sorted CD8+CD4-CCR7+CD45RA+ naive T cells. Source of these receptors: a human donor in good health. Some libraries in this study had Jurkat cell RNA spiked in.

On this clonotype itself: A read error is possible here, since a much larger clone lies one base away. V is TRBV20-1 and J is TRBJ1-1; D unresolved. Per the germline V gene, CDR1 is DFQATT and CDR2 is SNEGSKA (reference sequence). This CDR3 spans 12 amino acids. CDR3 sequence (DNA): TGCAGTGCTAGGGAGGCGGGCACTGAAGCTTCCTTT. As protein: CSAREAGTEASF.

This clonotype has a handful of counts. The V and J genes are TRBV7-3 and TRBJ2-1; D gene unclear. The V gene's germline CDR1 is SGHTA and CDR2 FQGTGA. Trimming took off 2 bases at V and 2 bases at J, with 10 bases between the two ends. The CDR3 loop spans 15 amino acids. The CDR3 region has the DNA TGTGCCAGCAGCTTAGTTGTGACTGCCTACAATGAGCAGTTCTTC. Encoded protein: CASSLVVTAYNEQFF.

In the case of this clonotype: Since a much larger clone is just one base distant, this may be a read error. The V call is TRBV13, the J call TRBJ2-7; D gene ambiguous. The CDR3 is 13 residues long. V lost 2 bases and J lost 7, with 12 bases in between. Germline V CDR1 and CDR2: PRHDT, FYEKMQ (reference sequence). DNA for the CDR3: TGTGCCAGCAGCTTAATTGTGCGTGGGGAGCAGTACTTC. Protein: CASSLIVRGEQYF.

At least ten counts were recorded for this clonotype. V gene TRBV9 combines with J gene TRBJ2-5; maybe TRBD2 (6 bases). The CDR3 covers 14 residues. The V end was cut by 4 bases, the J end by 4 bases, with 14 bases between. Germline V gene data show CDR1 as SGDLS and CDR2 as YYNGEE. The CDR3, as DNA: TGTGCCAGCAGCCCGGAGGTCGGGGGAGAGACCCAGTACTTC. Amino acid sequence: CASSPEVGGETQYF.

This clonotype was found many times. V is TRBV28 and J is TRBJ2-1; D not certain. Germline assignment: CDR1 MDHEN and CDR2 SYDVKM. V was clipped by 8 bases and J by 1 base, with 15 bases between them. The CDR3 is made up of 15 amino acids. The CDR3 loop is CASRLRLPSYNEQFF. The CDR3 DNA is TGTGCCAGCCGACTCCGGCTACCATCCTACAATGAGCAGTTCTTC. Based on the CDR3 plus reference TRBV28 and TRBJ2-1, the full variable domain is DVKVTQSSRYLVKRTGEKVFLECVQDMDHENMFWYRQDPGLGLRLIYFSYDVKMKEKGDIPEGYSVSREKKERFSLILESASTNQTSMYLCASRLRLPSYNEQFFGPGTRLTVL.

On this clonotype itself: Being one base from a much bigger clone, this may be a read error. Likely a read error: the CDR3 ends without its conserved phenylalanine or tryptophan. V and J are TRBV4-3 and TRBJ2-7, with D perhaps matching TRBD1 (6 bases). Trimming cost V 0 bases and J 2 bases, with 11 bases left between them. Germline CDR1 is LGHNA and CDR2 is YSLEER. The CDR3 contains 15 residues. CDR3 bases: TGCGCCAGCAGCCAAGATCGGACAGCAACCTACGAGCAGTACCTC. Its protein is CASSQDRTATYEQYL.

Only a few counts were recorded for this clonotype. The V call is TRBV4-1, the J call TRBJ1-1, with 9 nucleotides matching TRBD1. V trimming: 1 base; J trimming: 0 bases; junction bases outside the gene matches: 3. Per germline, CDR1 MGHRA and CDR2 YSYEKL. The CDR3 runs 16 residues. DNA for the CDR3: TGCGCCAGCAGCCAAGGGACAGGGGCTATGAACACTGAAGCTTTCTTT. It encodes CASSQGTGAMNTEAFF.

This clonotype was seen at least ten times. This chain connects TRBV6-5 to TRBJ1-1; 11 bases are shared with TRBD1. CDR1 and CDR2 (germline): MNHEY, SVGAGI. There are 15 residues in the CDR3. V dropped 2 bases and J dropped 1; count of bases not matched to a gene: 0. The chain's CDR3 is CASSYGQGANTEAFF. The CDR3 nucleotides read TGTGCCAGCAGTTACGGACAGGGGGCGAACACTGAAGCTTTCTTT.

The chain is built from TRBV9 and TRBJ2-6, with D hard to call. The CDR3 is 14 residues long. CDR1 is SGDLS, CDR2 YYNGEE, per germline. Trimming shortened V by 4 bases and J by 2 bases, and 7 bases separated the two germline ends. This CDR3 reads CASSTSPGANVLTF. For the CDR3, the DNA is TGTGCCAGCAGCACGAGTCCTGGGGCCAACGTCCTGACTTTC. The full variable domain, completed using reference TRBV9 and TRBJ2-6, is DSGVTQTPKHLITATGQRVTLRCSPRSGDLSVYWYQQSLDQGLQFLIQYYNGEERAKGNILERFSAQQFPDLHSELNLSSLELGDSALYFCASSTSPGANVLTFGAGSRLTVL.

This clonotype was found many times. The V call is TRBV28, the J call TRBJ2-7; TRBD2 might be the D (6 bases). Germline CDR1 reads MDHEN; CDR2 reads SYDVKM. Between the trimmed V and J ends, which lost 8 bases and 6 bases, there was a span of 17 bases. The CDR3 sequence is 13 residues long. The CDR3 region has the DNA TGTGCCAGCGGGACGGGACTTGGCCCCGAGCAGTACTTC. Residues: CASGTGLGPEQYF.

This clonotype was observed many times. The V gene is TRBV12-3 or TRBV12-4, the J gene TRBJ2-5; 8 bases agree with TRBD1. V shed 6 bases, J shed 6 bases, and the junction held 9 bases outside the gene matches. This CDR3 is built from 14 residues. The CDR3 region has the DNA TGTGCCAGCAGCCTAGACAGGGGTAAAAAGACCCAGTACTTC. Residues: CASSLDRGKKTQYF.

Worth noting for this clonotype: One end of the junction does not line up with germline, which may come from a read error. This rearrangement joins TRBV4-3 to TRBJ2-3; 15 positions agree with TRBD2. CDR3 length: 18 amino acids. Germline V gene sequence: CDR1 LGHNA, CDR2 YSLEER. CDR3 sequence reads: CASSQDGLAGGPSDTRYF. The CDR3 nucleotides read TGCGCCAGCAGCCAAGATGGACTAGCGGGAGGGCCGTCAGATACGCGGTATTTT.

This clonotype was detected ten times or more. The chain links TRBV29-1 to TRBJ2-1; D might be TRBD1 (6 bases). Trimming cost V 8 bases and J 0 bases, with 11 bases left between them. CDR1 and CDR2 (germline): SQVTM, ANQGSEA. The CDR3 contains 13 residues. This CDR3 is CSSTGISYNEQFF. The CDR3 bases are TGCAGCTCTACAGGGATCTCCTACAATGAGCAGTTCTTC.

Details on this clonotype: This may arise from a read error, as a much more abundant clone is one base away. The missing conserved phenylalanine or tryptophan at the end of this CDR3 makes a read error likely. The chain has TRBV4-1 and TRBJ1-1; D ambiguous. CDR1 and CDR2 from the germline V gene are MGHRA and YSYEKL. This CDR3 is built from 18 residues. V was cut by 3 bases and J by 1 base, with 21 bases left in between. The CDR3 DNA reads as TGCGCCAGCAGCCAGAGTTTAAAGTATAAGGTCACGAACACTGAAGCTTTCCTT. Protein product: CASSQSLKYKVTNTEAFL.

On this clonotype: It may be a read error: a sequence one base away is much more abundant. The chain uses TRBV20-1 and TRBJ2-3; 11 bases are a match to TRBD1. Germline CDR1 DFQATT, CDR2 SNEGSKA (reference sequence). This CDR3 is 14 amino acids long. The CDR3 DNA sequence: TGCTGTGCTAGCCGGACAGGGGGCGGAGATACGCAGTATTTT. Its translation: CCASRTGGGDTQYF.

This clonotype has at least ten counts. The chain has TRBV7-9 and TRBJ2-7; D remains ambiguous. Germline V gene lookup returns CDR1 SEHNR and CDR2 FQNEAQ (reference sequence). This CDR3 has 13 amino acids. Trimming removed 9 bases at V and 6 bases at J, with 18 bases between. The DNA of the CDR3 is TGTGCCAGAAACAGTCCGGGTGTCCTCGAGCAGTACTTC. It is translated as CARNSPGVLEQYF. Variable domain in full (rest from reference TRBV7-9 and TRBJ2-7): DTGVSQNPRHKITKRGQNVTFRCDPISEHNRLYWYRQTLGQGPEFLTYFQNEAQLEKSRLLSDRFSAERPKGSFSTLEIQRTEQGDSAMYLCARNSPGVLEQYFGPGTRLTVT.

This clonotype showed up many times. The chain combines TRBV6-5 with TRBJ2-7; maybe TRBD1 (6 bases). Trimming took 2 bases from V and 6 from J, leaving 11 bases between them. The germline CDR1 and CDR2 sequences are MNHEY and SVGAGI. This CDR3 has 13 amino acids. CDR3 protein: CASSYGQGLEQYF. Written as DNA, the CDR3 is TGTGCCAGCAGTTACGGCCAGGGGCTCGAGCAGTACTTC.

This clonotype was observed at least ten times. The rearrangement links TRBV19 to TRBJ2-7; 7 positions match TRBD1. The CDR3 is 15 residues long. The V gene's germline CDR1 is LNHDA and CDR2 SQIVND (reference sequence). With V trimmed by 5 bases and J by 2 bases, 9 bases remained unmatched. CDR3 in DNA: TGTGCCAGTAGTCATAACGCCGGGACAGCCTACGAGCAGTACTTC. It yields the protein CASSHNAGTAYEQYF.

This clonotype was counted ten times or more. CDR3 in amino acids: CASSLERGNYNEQFF. The DNA of the CDR3 is TGTGCCAGCAGCTTAGAGCGGGGGAACTACAATGAGCAGTTCTTC. This sequence joins TRBV11-2 and TRBJ2-1; TRBD2 agrees at 7 bases. From germline, CDR1 is SGHAT and CDR2 FQNNGV. The CDR3 loop spans 15 amino acids. V lost 0 bases and J lost 3; bases outside the gene matches: 2.

This clonotype was counted at least ten times. The chain recombines TRBV2 with TRBJ2-3; D is ambiguous. Germline values: CDR1 SNHLY, CDR2 FYNNEI. With 2 bases removed from V and 1 base from J, the gap between germline ends came to 13 bases. The CDR3 is 16 amino acids. The DNA for the CDR3 is TGTGCCAGCAGTGAATCGGTCGGCCAGGGCACAGATACGCAGTATTTT. Its protein is CASSESVGQGTDTQYF. Full variable domain (rest looked up from reference TRBV2 and TRBJ2-3): EPEVTQTPSHQVTQMGQEVILRCVPISNHLYFYWYRQILGQKVEFLVSFYNNEISEKSEIFDDQFSVERPDGSNFTLKIRSTKLEDSAMYFCASSESVGQGTDTQYFGPGTRLTVL.

At least ten counts were recorded for this clonotype. J is TRBJ1-5 and V is TRBV6-2 or TRBV6-3; maybe TRBD1 (5 bases). The CDR3 extends over 18 amino acids. Trimming left V 2 bases short and J 7 bases short, with 24 bases between. Germline V lookup: CDR1 MNHEY, CDR2 SVGEGT. Here the CDR3 reads CASSYALRDYQVVQPQHF. CDR3 in DNA: TGTGCCAGCAGTTACGCTTTACGGGACTACCAGGTGGTCCAGCCCCAGCATTTT.

At least ten counts were recorded for this clonotype. The genes are TRBV29-1 and TRBJ2-7; 7 nucleotides match TRBD2. Germline trimming cut 1 base from V and 9 bases from J; bases unmatched to any gene: 0. The CDR3 is 10 residues long. Germline CDR1 SQVTM, CDR2 ANQGSEA. CDR3 nucleotide sequence: TGCAGCGTTGAAGCTAGCGGGCAGTACTTC. Residues: CSVEASGQYF.

This clonotype appeared a few times. The chain joins TRBV9 to TRBJ2-7; 10 bases map to TRBD2. Trimming removed 3 bases from V and 5 bases from J; junction bases left unmatched: 5. From germline, CDR1 is SGDLS and CDR2 YYNGEE. This CDR3 has 14 amino acids. The CDR3 DNA reads TGTGCCAGCAGCGGATACGGACTAGCGGACGAGCAGTACTTC. Protein: CASSGYGLADEQYF.

The chain carries TRBV4-1 and TRBJ1-5, with D uncertain. This CDR3 comprises 17 residues. CDR1 is MGHRA, CDR2 YSYEKL, per germline. V was pared by 2 bases and J by 2 bases, with 16 bases between. The CDR3 here is CASSQLLSPDGNQPQHF. The CDR3 DNA is TGCGCCAGCAGCCAACTCCTCAGCCCAGACGGCAATCAGCCCCAGCATTTT.

Concerning this clonotype: Given a much more abundant clone one base away, this may be a read error. The J gene is TRBJ2-3, the V gene TRBV5-1; possibly TRBD2 for D (5 bases). The CDR3 covers 14 residues. V gave up 7 bases and J gave up 11 bases, with 23 bases separating them. The germline gives CDR1 SGHRS, CDR2 YFSETQ. This CDR3 reads CASEDGGLTHKQYF. For the CDR3, the DNA is TGCGCCAGCGAGGACGGAGGCCTCACTCATAAGCAGTATTTT.

This clonotype was seen ten or more times. The chain carries TRBV25-1 and TRBJ2-7; 7 bases line up with TRBD1. CDR3 size: 17 residues. The ends lost 0 bases at V and 3 bases at J; junction bases unmatched: 11. The V gene's germline CDR1 is MGHDK and CDR2 SYGVNS. The CDR3 loop is CASSEYIGNDRDYEQYF. CDR3 DNA: TGTGCCAGCAGTGAATATATAGGGAATGACAGGGACTACGAGCAGTACTTC.

This chain's CDR3 is CASSEGLGSYEQYF. DNA for the CDR3: TGTGCCAGCAGTGAGGGACTAGGATCTTACGAGCAGTACTTC. The chain is built from TRBV27 and TRBJ2-7; TRBD2 matches 8 bases. Trimming took 5 bases from V and 4 from J; bases not matched to a gene: 7. From germline, CDR1 is MNHEY and CDR2 SMNVEV (reference sequence). This CDR3 has 14 amino acids.

This chain links TRBV4-3 with TRBJ2-7; 10 positions match TRBD1. The length of the CDR3 is 15 residues. Trimming cost V 8 bases and J 0 bases; bases outside gene matches: 7. Germline V lookup: CDR1 LGHNA, CDR2 YSLEER. CDR3 bases: TGCGCCAGCGGCCCTGGACAGGGGGACTCCTACGAGCAGTACTTC. This encodes CASGPGQGDSYEQYF.